These 24 T cell receptor beta chains originate from one sample sequenced in a study of beta chain features in type 1 diabetes. Sequenced material consisted of expressed TCRB transcripts (all of the isolated RNA was reverse transcribed). Sequencing used immunoSEQ multiplex PCR; TCRdb keeps in-frame clones, though not all of them. Of around 150,000 clones listed, 6.9% are singletons. Specimen: central memory CD4+ T cells from blood. Receptors originate from a woman aged 25-40 years in good health.

V gene TRBV7-2 combines with J gene TRBJ2-5, with D perhaps matching TRBD2 (6 bases). Trimming took off 3 bases at V and 4 bases at J, with 18 bases between the two ends. The CDR3 covers 16 residues. CDR1 SGHTA and CDR2 FQGNSA come from the germline V gene. The chain's CDR3 is CASSLTGSLALETQYF. In DNA form, the CDR3 reads TGTGCCAGCAGCTTGACCGGGAGTTTGGCCTTAGAGACCCAGTACTTC.

This clone appeared a few times. The V gene is TRBV4-2, the J gene TRBJ1-2; D gene uncertain. Trimming cost V 0 bases and J 7 bases, with 15 bases left between them. The CDR3 is 15 residues long. The germline V gene has CDR1 LGHNA and CDR2 YNFKEQ. The CDR3, as DNA: TGTGCCAGCAGCCAAGACTCGTCCCTCCCAGTTGGCTACACCTTC. This gives the protein CASSQDSSLPVGYTF.

This clone has more than one count but fewer than ten. At one end the junction does not follow the germline gene, possibly because of a read error. The chain employs TRBV7-7 and TRBJ2-3, with 8 nucleotides matching TRBD1. There are 12 residues in the CDR3. CDR1 and CDR2 from the germline V gene are SSHAT and FNYEAQ (reference sequence). The CDR3 protein is CASSLASGTGYF. CDR3 bases: TGTGCTAGCAGCCTAGCCTCAGGGACAGGGTATTTT.

The chain is built from TRBV5-1 and TRBJ2-2; 14 nucleotides align to TRBD2. The germline CDR1 and CDR2 sequences are SGHRS and YFSETQ. The CDR3 runs 18 residues. With 4 bases clipped from V and 6 bases from J, the junction kept 11 bases outside the gene matches. The CDR3 DNA reads as TGCGCCAGCAGCCCGCCGGGACTAGCGGGGGTAACGGCCGGGGAGCTGTTTTTT. Amino acid sequence: CASSPPGLAGVTAGELFF.

V and J are TRBV5-1 and TRBJ2-5, with D maybe TRBD1 (6 bases). CDR3 length: 12 amino acids. The V end was cut by 6 bases, the J end by 5 bases, with 11 bases between. Germline loops: CDR1 SGHRS, CDR2 YFSETQ. CDR3 region: CASNRRGETQYF. Here the CDR3 DNA reads TGCGCCAGCAACCGTAGGGGGGAGACCCAGTACTTC.

J is TRBJ2-1 and V is TRBV4-3; D call uncertain. V was clipped by 1 base and J by 0 bases, with 7 bases between them. Germline lookup yields CDR1 LGHNA and CDR2 YSLEER. CDR3 size: 15 residues. CDR3 loop: CASSQVLSSYNEQFF. The CDR3 bases are TGCGCCAGCAGCCAAGTTCTTTCCTCCTACAATGAGCAGTTCTTC.

This clone was observed a few times. The chain carries TRBV7-2 and TRBJ1-2, with D hard to call. Germline V gene sequence: CDR1 SGHTA, CDR2 FQGNSA. V was trimmed by 0 bases and J by 8 bases, leaving 13 bases between them. The CDR3 totals 14 residues. The CDR3 reads CASSLAGMSGGYTF. CDR3 coding DNA: TGTGCCAGCAGCTTAGCGGGGATGTCGGGAGGCTACACCTTC.

This chain uses TRBV7-3 with TRBJ2-3; TRBD2 aligns across 7 bases. CDR1 and CDR2 (germline): SGHTA, FQGTGA. V dropped 4 bases and J dropped 2; count of bases not matched to a gene: 3. The CDR3 runs to 14 residues. In DNA form, the CDR3 reads TGTGCCAGCAGCTCCGGGAGGAACACAGATACGCAGTATTTT. Translated, it gives CASSSGRNTDTQYF.

This clone was recorded a few times. In nucleotides, the CDR3 is TGTGCCAGCAGCGTAGTGGGACAGGGGGAAAATGAGCAGTTCTTC. It translates to CASSVVGQGENEQFF. This chain links TRBV9 with TRBJ2-1; 11 nucleotides line up with TRBD1. The trim removed 0 bases at V and 7 bases at J, leaving 3 bases unmatched. CDR3 length equals 15 residues. Germline values: CDR1 SGDLS, CDR2 YYNGEE.

The rearrangement joins TRBV5-1 to TRBJ2-5, with 8 bases matching TRBD1. V lost 1 base and J lost 3; bases outside the gene matches: 2. Germline V CDR1 and CDR2: SGHRS, YFSETQ. The CDR3 is 14 residues long. As DNA, the CDR3 is TGCGCCAGCAGCTTGCAGGGGGCCGAAGAGACCCAGTACTTC. Translated, it gives CASSLQGAEETQYF.

V and J are TRBV7-2 and TRBJ1-2; 9 positions match TRBD1. Germline assignment: CDR1 SGHTA and CDR2 FQGNSA. Unmatched junction bases numbered 10, after V lost 5 bases and J lost 0 bases. The CDR3 sequence is 17 residues long. This chain's CDR3 is CASSQDVGQGANYGYTF. The CDR3 region has the DNA TGTGCCAGCAGCCAAGATGTGGGACAGGGAGCTAACTATGGCTACACCTTC.

The rearrangement links TRBV9 to TRBJ2-5; the D gene is possibly TRBD1 (8 bases). The CDR3 is 15 amino acids. CDR1 SGDLS and CDR2 YYNGEE come from the germline V gene. The V end was cut by 4 bases, the J end by 4 bases, with 17 bases between. CDR3 DNA sequence: TGTGCCAGCAGCCGAGGACAGGGAGGGGGAGAGACCCAGTACTTC. Its protein is CASSRGQGGGETQYF.

Note on this clone: Mismatch with germline at one junction end may stem from a read error. This sequence joins TRBV28 and TRBJ2-7, with a possible D match to TRBD2 (5 bases). Germline V gene sequence: CDR1 MDHEN, CDR2 SYDVKM. The CDR3 is 12 amino acids. In DNA form, the CDR3 reads TGCCCCAGCAGGATCGGGGACTACGAGCAGTACTTC. Residues: CPSRIGDYEQYF.

This clone has a handful of counts. This chain joins TRBV6-1 and TRBJ2-1; D not certain. Germline CDR1 and CDR2: MNHNS and SASEGT. The CDR3 loop spans 13 amino acids. Trimming shortened V by 5 bases and J by 5 bases, and 10 bases separated the two germline ends. The CDR3 DNA reads TGTGCCAGCAGTTCCCAGGCCCACAATGAGCAGTTCTTC. Amino acids: CASSSQAHNEQFF.

The chain combines TRBV4-1 with TRBJ2-2, with D unresolved. The CDR3 spans 15 residues. CDR1 is MGHRA and CDR2 is YSYEKL in the germline V gene. The V gene lost 0 bases and the J gene lost 6 bases, with 11 bases spanning the gap. The CDR3 DNA sequence: TGCGCCAGCAGCCAAGAAGCGAGCGATCCCGGGGAGCTGTTTTTT. Its translation is CASSQEASDPGELFF.

The rearrangement joins TRBV11-2 to TRBJ2-5; no clear D. CDR3 length: 11 residues. CDR1 SGHAT and CDR2 FQNNGV come from the germline V gene. With 3 bases removed from V and 5 bases from J, the gap between germline ends came to 4 bases. Here the CDR3 reads CASSFMETQYF. In nucleotides, the CDR3 is TGTGCCAGCAGCTTCATGGAGACCCAGTACTTC.

This clone has a handful of counts. V gene TRBV7-6 combines with J gene TRBJ2-6; possible D gene TRBD1, 5 bases. The germline V and J ends were trimmed by 3 bases and 3 bases, with 12 bases remaining between them. The V gene's germline CDR1 is SGHVS and CDR2 FNYEAQ. The CDR3 spans 16 residues. The CDR3 DNA reads as TGTGCCAGCAGCTTTCCTTTCAGGGTTGGGGCCAACGTCCTGACTTTC. As protein: CASSFPFRVGANVLTF.

This clone was counted only a few times. The chain has TRBV19 and TRBJ2-1, with 12 nucleotides matching TRBD2. The V and J ends lost 3 bases and 9 bases, in that order; junction bases with no gene match: 9. Looked up from germline, CDR1 is LNHDA and CDR2 is SQIVND (reference sequence). CDR3 length: 16 amino acids. As DNA, the CDR3 is TGTGCCAGTAGTATTAGTAGACTAGCGGGAGAAGGTGAGCAGTTCTTC. Encoded protein: CASSISRLAGEGEQFF.

This clone was counted only a few times. This rearrangement joins TRBV6-5 to TRBJ1-5; D is perhaps TRBD1 (6 bases). The CDR3 has 15 amino acids. Germline V gives CDR1 MNHEY, CDR2 SVGAGI. V was pared by 6 bases and J by 3 bases, with 15 bases between. This CDR3 is CASRYGGADNQPQHF. DNA of the CDR3: TGTGCCAGCAGGTACGGGGGGGCGGACAATCAGCCCCAGCATTTT.

This chain connects TRBV7-8 to TRBJ2-1; D uncertain. Per the germline V gene, CDR1 is SGHVS and CDR2 is FQNEAQ. This CDR3 spans 14 amino acids. V dropped 3 bases and J dropped 9 bases, with 15 bases sitting between them. The DNA of the CDR3 is TGTGCCAGCAGCTTTAGATCCGGAGCGAGTGAGCAGTTCTTC. Amino acids: CASSFRSGASEQFF.

The V gene is TRBV2, the J gene TRBJ2-5; TRBD2 is a possible D gene (7 bases). This CDR3 contains 12 residues. CDR1 SNHLY and CDR2 FYNNEI come from the germline V gene. Deletions cut 6 bases from V and 4 bases from J, with 9 bases between. The CDR3 loop is CASRGGAETQYF. The CDR3 region has the DNA TGTGCCAGCAGAGGGGGGGCAGAGACCCAGTACTTC.

At least ten counts were recorded for this clone. The CDR3 DNA sequence: TGTGCCAGCAGCTCAGGTGTTCAGCCCCAGCATTTT. This encodes CASSSGVQPQHF. V and J are TRBV7-9 and TRBJ1-5; D is uncertain. Germline loops: CDR1 SEHNR, CDR2 FQNEAQ (reference sequence). V lost 4 bases, J lost 6 bases, and 7 bases lay in between. The CDR3 extends over 12 amino acids.

This clone was observed a handful of times. This rearrangement joins TRBV30 to TRBJ1-1; D unclear. CDR1 and CDR2 (germline): GTSNPN, SVGIG (reference sequence). V dropped 8 bases and J dropped 2 bases, with 12 bases sitting between them. The CDR3 extends over 12 amino acids. The CDR3 reads CAVLRGNTEAFF. DNA of the CDR3: TGTGCCGTACTCCGGGGTAACACTGAAGCTTTCTTT. Variable domain in full (rest from reference TRBV30 and TRBJ1-1): SQTIHQWPATLVQPVGSPLSLECTVEGTSNPNLYWYRQAAGRGLQLLFYSVGIGQISSEVPQNLSASRPQDRQFILSSKKLLLSDSGFYLCAVLRGNTEAFFGQGTRLTVV.

This clone was found a few times. This chain joins TRBV11-3 and TRBJ2-5, with D perhaps matching TRBD1 (5 bases). V lost 5 bases and J lost 2, with 12 bases in between. The CDR3 consists of 14 residues. Per germline, CDR1 SGHNT and CDR2 YENEEA. CDR3 nucleotides: TGTGCCAGCAGCACAAGACAGATACAAGAGACCCAGTACTTC. Its translation is CASSTRQIQETQYF.